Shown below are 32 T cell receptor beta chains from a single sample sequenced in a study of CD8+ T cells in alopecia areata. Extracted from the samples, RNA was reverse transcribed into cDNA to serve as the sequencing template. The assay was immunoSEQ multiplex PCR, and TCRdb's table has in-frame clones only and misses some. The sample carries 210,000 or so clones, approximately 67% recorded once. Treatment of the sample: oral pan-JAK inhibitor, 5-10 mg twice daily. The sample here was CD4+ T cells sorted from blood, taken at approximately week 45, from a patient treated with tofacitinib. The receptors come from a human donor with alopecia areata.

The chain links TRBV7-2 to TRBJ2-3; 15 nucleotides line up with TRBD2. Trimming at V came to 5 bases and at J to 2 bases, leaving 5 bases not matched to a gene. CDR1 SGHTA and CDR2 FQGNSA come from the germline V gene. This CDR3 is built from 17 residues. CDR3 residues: CASSPGLAGGLTDTQYF. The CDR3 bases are TGTGCCAGCAGCCCCGGACTAGCGGGGGGGCTCACAGATACGCAGTATTTT.

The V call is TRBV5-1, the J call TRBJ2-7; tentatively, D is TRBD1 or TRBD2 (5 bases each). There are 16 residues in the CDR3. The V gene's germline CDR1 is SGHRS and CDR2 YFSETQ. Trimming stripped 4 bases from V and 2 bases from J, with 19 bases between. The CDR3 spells CASSPGVGQGTYEQYF. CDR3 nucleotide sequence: TGCGCCAGCAGCCCCGGGGTGGGGCAGGGAACCTACGAGCAGTACTTC.

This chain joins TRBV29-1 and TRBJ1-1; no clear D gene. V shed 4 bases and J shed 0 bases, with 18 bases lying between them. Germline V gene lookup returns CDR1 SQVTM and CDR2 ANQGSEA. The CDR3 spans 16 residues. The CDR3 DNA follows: TGCAGCGTTGGCTTCATCCGTGGAGATTTGAACACTGAAGCTTTCTTT. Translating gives CSVGFIRGDLNTEAFF.

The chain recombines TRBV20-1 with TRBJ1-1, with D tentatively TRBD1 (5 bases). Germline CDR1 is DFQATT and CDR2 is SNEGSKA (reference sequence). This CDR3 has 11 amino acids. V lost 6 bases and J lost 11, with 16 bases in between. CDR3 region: CSAGHLEWAFF. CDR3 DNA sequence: TGCAGTGCCGGACATCTCGAATGGGCTTTCTTT.

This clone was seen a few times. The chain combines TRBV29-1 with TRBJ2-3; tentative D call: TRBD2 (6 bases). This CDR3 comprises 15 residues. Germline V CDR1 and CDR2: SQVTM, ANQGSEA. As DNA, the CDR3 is TGCAGTTTAATCCTCGGGACTTCTAGCACAGATACGCAGTATTTT. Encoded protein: CSLILGTSSTDTQYF.

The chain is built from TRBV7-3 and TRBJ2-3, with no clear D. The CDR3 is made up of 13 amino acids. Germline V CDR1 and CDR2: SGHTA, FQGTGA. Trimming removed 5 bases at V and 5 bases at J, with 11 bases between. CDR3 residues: CASSPGWKDTQYF. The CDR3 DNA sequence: TGTGCCAGCAGCCCTGGCTGGAAAGATACGCAGTATTTT. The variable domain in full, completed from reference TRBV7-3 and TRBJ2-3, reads GAGVSQTPSNKVTEKGKYVELRCDPISGHTALYWYRQSLGQGPEFLIYFQGTGAADDSGLPNDRFFAVRPEGSVSTLKIQRTERGDSAVYLCASSPGWKDTQYFGPGTRLTVL.

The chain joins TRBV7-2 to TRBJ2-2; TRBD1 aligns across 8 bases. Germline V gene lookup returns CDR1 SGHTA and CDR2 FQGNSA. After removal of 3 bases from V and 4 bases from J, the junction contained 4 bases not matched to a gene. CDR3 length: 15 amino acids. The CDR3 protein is CASSFFTGGTGELFF. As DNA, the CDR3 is TGTGCCAGCAGCTTTTTTACAGGGGGCACCGGGGAGCTGTTTTTT.

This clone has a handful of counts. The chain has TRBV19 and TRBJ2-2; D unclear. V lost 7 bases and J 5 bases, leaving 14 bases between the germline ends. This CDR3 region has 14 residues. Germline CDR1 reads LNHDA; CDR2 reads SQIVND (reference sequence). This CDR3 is CASNPESQTGELFF. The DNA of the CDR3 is TGTGCCAGTAACCCCGAGTCCCAGACCGGGGAGCTGTTTTTT.

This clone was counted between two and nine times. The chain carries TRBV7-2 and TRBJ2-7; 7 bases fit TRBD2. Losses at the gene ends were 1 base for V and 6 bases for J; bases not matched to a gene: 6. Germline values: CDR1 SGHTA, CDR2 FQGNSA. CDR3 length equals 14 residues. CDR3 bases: TGTGCCAGCAGCTTAGAGAGCGGGGCCTCCGAGCAGTACTTC. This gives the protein CASSLESGASEQYF. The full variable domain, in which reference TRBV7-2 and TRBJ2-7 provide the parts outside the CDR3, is GAGVSQSPSNKVTEKGKDVELRCDPISGHTALYWYRQSLGQGLEFLIYFQGNSAPDKSGLPSDRFSAERTGGSVSTLTIQRTQQEDSAVYLCASSLESGASEQYFGPGTRLTVT.

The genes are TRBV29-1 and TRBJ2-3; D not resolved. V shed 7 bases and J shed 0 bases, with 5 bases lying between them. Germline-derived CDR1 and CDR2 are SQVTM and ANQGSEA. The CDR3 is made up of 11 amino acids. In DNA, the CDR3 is TGCAGCGCCTATAGCACAGATACGCAGTATTTT. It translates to CSAYSTDTQYF.

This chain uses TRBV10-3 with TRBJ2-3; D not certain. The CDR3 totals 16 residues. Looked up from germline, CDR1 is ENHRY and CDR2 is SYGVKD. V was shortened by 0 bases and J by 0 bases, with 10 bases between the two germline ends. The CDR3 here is CAISESSPSSTDTQYF. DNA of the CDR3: TGTGCCATCAGTGAGTCGAGCCCTTCTAGCACAGATACGCAGTATTTT.

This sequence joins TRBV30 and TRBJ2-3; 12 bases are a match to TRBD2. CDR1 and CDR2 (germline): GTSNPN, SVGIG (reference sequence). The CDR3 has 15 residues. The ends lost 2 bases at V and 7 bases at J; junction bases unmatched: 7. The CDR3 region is CAWSSTSGGPHTQYF. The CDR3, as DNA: TGTGCCTGGAGTTCAACTAGCGGGGGGCCACATACGCAGTATTTT. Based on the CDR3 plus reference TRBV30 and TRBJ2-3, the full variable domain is SQTIHQWPATLVQPVGSPLSLECTVEGTSNPNLYWYRQAAGRGLQLLFYSVGIGQISSEVPQNLSASRPQDRQFILSSKKLLLSDSGFYLCAWSSTSGGPHTQYFGPGTRLTVL.

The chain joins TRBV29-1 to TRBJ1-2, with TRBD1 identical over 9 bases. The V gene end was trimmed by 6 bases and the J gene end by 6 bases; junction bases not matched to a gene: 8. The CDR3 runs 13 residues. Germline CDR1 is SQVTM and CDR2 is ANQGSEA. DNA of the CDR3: TGCAGCGTCGAACAGGGGGCGAATAATGGCTACACCTTC. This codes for CSVEQGANNGYTF.

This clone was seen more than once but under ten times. The CDR3 region has the DNA TGTGCCAGCAGCACGGTCGCTGGTGGCAATCAGCCCCAGCATTTT. It translates to CASSTVAGGNQPQHF. V usage is TRBV28 and J usage is TRBJ1-5; D ambiguous. This CDR3 is built from 15 residues. Germline V lookup: CDR1 MDHEN, CDR2 SYDVKM. Trimming stripped 6 bases from V and 2 bases from J, with 14 bases between.

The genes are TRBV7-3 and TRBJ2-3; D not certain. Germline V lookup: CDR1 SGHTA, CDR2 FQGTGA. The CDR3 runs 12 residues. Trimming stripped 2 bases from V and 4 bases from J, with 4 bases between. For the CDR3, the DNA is TGTGCCAGCAGCTTAGTGTCAGATACGCAGTATTTT. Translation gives CASSLVSDTQYF.

The CDR3 sequence: CSVEVQADTQYF. The CDR3 coding sequence is TGCAGCGTTGAGGTCCAGGCAGATACGCAGTATTTT. The rearrangement joins TRBV29-1 to TRBJ2-3; D not resolved. The CDR3 loop spans 12 amino acids. Germline V gene data show CDR1 as SQVTM and CDR2 as ANQGSEA. Trimming took 3 bases from V and 4 from J, leaving 8 bases between them.

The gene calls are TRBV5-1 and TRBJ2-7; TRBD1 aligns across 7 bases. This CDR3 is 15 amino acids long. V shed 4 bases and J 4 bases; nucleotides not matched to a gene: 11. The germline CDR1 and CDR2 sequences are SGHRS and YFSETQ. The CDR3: CASSPQQGKGYEQYF. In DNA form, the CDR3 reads TGCGCCAGCAGCCCGCAACAGGGGAAGGGTTACGAGCAGTACTTC.

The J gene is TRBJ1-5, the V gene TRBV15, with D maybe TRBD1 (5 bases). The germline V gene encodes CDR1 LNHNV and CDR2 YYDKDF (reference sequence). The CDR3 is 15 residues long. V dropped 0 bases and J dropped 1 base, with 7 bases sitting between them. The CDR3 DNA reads TGTGCCACCAGCAGAGATTGGGACAGCAATCAGCCCCAGCATTTT. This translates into CATSRDWDSNQPQHF.

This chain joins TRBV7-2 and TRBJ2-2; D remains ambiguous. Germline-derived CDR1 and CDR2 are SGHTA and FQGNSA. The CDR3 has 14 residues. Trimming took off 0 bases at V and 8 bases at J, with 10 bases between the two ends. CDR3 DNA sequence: TGTGCCAGCAGCTTAGCGCTAGGAGAAGGGGAGCTGTTTTTT. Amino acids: CASSLALGEGELFF. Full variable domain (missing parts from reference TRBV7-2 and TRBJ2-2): GAGVSQSPSNKVTEKGKDVELRCDPISGHTALYWYRQSLGQGLEFLIYFQGNSAPDKSGLPSDRFSAERTGGSVSTLTIQRTQQEDSAVYLCASSLALGEGELFFGEGSRLTVL.

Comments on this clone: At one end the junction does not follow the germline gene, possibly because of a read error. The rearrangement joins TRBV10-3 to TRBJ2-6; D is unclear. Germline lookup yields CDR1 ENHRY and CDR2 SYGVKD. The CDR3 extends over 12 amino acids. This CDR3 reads CANSPGANVLTF. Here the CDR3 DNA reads TGTGCCAACAGTCCTGGGGCCAACGTCCTGACTTTC.

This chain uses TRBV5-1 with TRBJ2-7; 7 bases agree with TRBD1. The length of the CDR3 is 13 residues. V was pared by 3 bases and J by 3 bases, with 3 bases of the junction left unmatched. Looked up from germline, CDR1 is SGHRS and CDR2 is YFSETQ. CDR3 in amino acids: CASSWDSHYEQYF. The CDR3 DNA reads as TGCGCCAGCAGCTGGGACAGCCACTACGAGCAGTACTTC.

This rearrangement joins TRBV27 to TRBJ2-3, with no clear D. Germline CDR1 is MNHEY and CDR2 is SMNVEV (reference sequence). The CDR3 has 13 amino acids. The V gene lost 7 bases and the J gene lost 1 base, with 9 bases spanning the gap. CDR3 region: CASNKQGTDTQYF. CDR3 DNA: TGTGCCAGCAATAAACAAGGCACAGATACGCAGTATTTT.

CDR3: CASSELYNEQFF. The CDR3 DNA reads TGTGCCAGCAGTGAACTTTACAATGAGCAGTTCTTC. The V and J genes are TRBV2 and TRBJ2-1; no clear D. The CDR3 runs to 12 residues. CDR1 is SNHLY and CDR2 is FYNNEI in the germline V gene. Trimming stripped 2 bases from V and 4 bases from J, with 3 bases between.

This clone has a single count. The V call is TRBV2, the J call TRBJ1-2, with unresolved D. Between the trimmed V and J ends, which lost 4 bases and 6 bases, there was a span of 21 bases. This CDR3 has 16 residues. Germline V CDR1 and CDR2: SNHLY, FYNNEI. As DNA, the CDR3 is TGTGCCAGCAGTGCCTTCGCCGGGTCGCCCGTAAATGGCTACACCTTC. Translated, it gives CASSAFAGSPVNGYTF.

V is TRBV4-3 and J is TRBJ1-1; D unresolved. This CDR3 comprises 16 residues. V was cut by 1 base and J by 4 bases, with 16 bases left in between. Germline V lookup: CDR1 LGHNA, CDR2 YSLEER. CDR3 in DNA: TGCGCCAGCAGCCAAGGCCGGACCCTGGGAGTCACTGAAGCTTTCTTT. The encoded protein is CASSQGRTLGVTEAFF.

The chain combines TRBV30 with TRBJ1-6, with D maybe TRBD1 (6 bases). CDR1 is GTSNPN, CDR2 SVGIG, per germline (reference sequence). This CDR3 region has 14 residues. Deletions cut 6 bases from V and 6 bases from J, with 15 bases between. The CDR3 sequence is CACVTTGPNSPLHF. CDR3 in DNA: TGTGCCTGCGTAACGACAGGTCCTAATTCACCCCTCCACTTT.

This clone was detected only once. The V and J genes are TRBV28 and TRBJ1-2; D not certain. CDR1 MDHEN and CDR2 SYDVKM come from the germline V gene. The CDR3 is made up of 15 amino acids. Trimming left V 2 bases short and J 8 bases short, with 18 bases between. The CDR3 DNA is TGTGCCAGCAGTTTACCTCGACCGGCCAAGAGGGGCTACACCTTC. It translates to CASSLPRPAKRGYTF.

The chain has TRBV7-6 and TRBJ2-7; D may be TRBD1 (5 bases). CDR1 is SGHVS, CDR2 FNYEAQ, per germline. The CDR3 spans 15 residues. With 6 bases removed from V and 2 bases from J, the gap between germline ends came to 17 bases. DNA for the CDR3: TGTGCCAGCAGTTCTCTACAGGAGTCCACCTACGAGCAGTACTTC. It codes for CASSSLQESTYEQYF.

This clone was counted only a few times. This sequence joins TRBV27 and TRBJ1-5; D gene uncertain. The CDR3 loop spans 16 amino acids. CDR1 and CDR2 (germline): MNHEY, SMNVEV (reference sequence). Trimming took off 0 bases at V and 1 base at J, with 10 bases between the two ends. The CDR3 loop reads CASSLSFGRSNQPQHF. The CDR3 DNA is TGTGCCAGCAGTTTATCTTTCGGCAGGAGCAATCAGCCCCAGCATTTT.

CDR3 nucleotide sequence: TGTGCCTGGATTGCCATTGAAGCTTTCTTT. This translates into CAWIAIEAFF. The V and J genes are TRBV30 and TRBJ1-1; no firm D call. The CDR3 contains 10 residues. Trimming took 4 bases from V and 7 from J, leaving 7 bases between them. Germline CDR1 reads GTSNPN; CDR2 reads SVGIG (reference sequence). The variable domain in full, completed from reference TRBV30 and TRBJ1-1, reads SQTIHQWPATLVQPVGSPLSLECTVEGTSNPNLYWYRQAAGRGLQLLFYSVGIGQISSEVPQNLSASRPQDRQFILSSKKLLLSDSGFYLCAWIAIEAFFGQGTRLTVV.

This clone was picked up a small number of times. CDR3 coding DNA: TGTGCCAGCAGCCACAGGGTCCGAGGCACCGGGGAGCTGTTTTTT. It encodes CASSHRVRGTGELFF. The V call is TRBV6-6, the J call TRBJ2-2; D is possibly TRBD1 (6 bases). The CDR3 runs 15 residues. V lost 6 bases to trimming and J lost 4 bases, with 15 bases between them. Per germline, CDR1 MNHNY and CDR2 SVGAGI (reference sequence).

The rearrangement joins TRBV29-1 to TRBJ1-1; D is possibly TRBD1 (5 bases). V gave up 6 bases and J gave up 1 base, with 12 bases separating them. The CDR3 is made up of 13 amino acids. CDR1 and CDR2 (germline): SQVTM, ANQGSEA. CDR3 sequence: CSVPTQGNTEAFF. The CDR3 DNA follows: TGCAGCGTCCCGACCCAGGGGAACACTGAAGCTTTCTTT.